The 20 T cell receptor beta chains listed next were all sequenced from one sample in a study of cytomegalovirus exposure and HLA in healthy donors. PCR primers comprised 60 Vbeta and 13 Jbeta primers. This table comes from immunoSEQ multiplex PCR, and its TCRdb copy is limited to in-frame clones, with some not included. The repertoire includes about 200,000 clones, 75% to 90% of them detected once, and 2.5% to 3.5% sits in the top ten. The source material was PBMCs. Receptors were obtained from a woman aged 40-49 years in good health and CMV-seronegative.

The chain recombines TRBV6-1 with TRBJ2-6; 7 nucleotides align to TRBD1. CDR1 is MNHNS and CDR2 is SASEGT in the germline V gene. The CDR3 runs 14 residues. The V gene end was trimmed by 6 bases and the J gene end by 1 base; junction bases not matched to a gene: 0. The CDR3 coding sequence is TGTGCCAGCAGGACAGGGTCTGGGGCCAACGTCCTGACTTTC. Translated: CASRTGSGANVLTF.

This clone was observed once. The chain couples TRBV10-3 to TRBJ2-7, with TRBD1 identical over 11 bases. Germline V gene lookup returns CDR1 ENHRY and CDR2 SYGVKD. The CDR3 totals 14 residues. The junction had 3 bases not matched to a gene; V was cut back by 3 bases and J by 5 bases. This chain's CDR3 is CAISDGTGGDEQYF. CDR3 bases: TGTGCCATCAGTGATGGGACAGGGGGGGACGAGCAGTACTTC.

This clone was detected only once. The chain recombines TRBV4-2 with TRBJ2-7; 11 bases match TRBD2. This CDR3 has 17 residues. V gave up 4 bases and J gave up 0 bases; unmatched junction bases: 8. CDR1 and CDR2 (germline): LGHNA, YNFKEQ. The CDR3 protein is CASSPGTSGTSSYEQYF. The CDR3 nucleotides read TGTGCCAGCAGCCCCGGGACTAGCGGCACCAGCTCCTACGAGCAGTACTTC.

The V gene is TRBV9, the J gene TRBJ1-4; D gene unclear. The CDR3 runs 13 residues. V was trimmed by 10 bases and J by 8 bases, leaving 18 bases between them. CDR1 and CDR2 from the germline V gene are SGDLS and YYNGEE. CDR3 sequence (DNA): TGTGCCCGCGGCGTGGGTAGCAAGGAAAAACTGTTTTTT. It specifies CARGVGSKEKLFF.

The V gene is TRBV28, the J gene TRBJ2-7; no reliable D call. The CDR3 has 14 residues. V was pared by 2 bases and J by 6 bases, with 14 bases between. Germline CDR1 MDHEN, CDR2 SYDVKM. The CDR3 here is CASSLKVQVIEQYF. In DNA form, the CDR3 reads TGTGCCAGCAGTTTAAAGGTGCAGGTAATCGAGCAGTACTTC.

The chain is built from TRBV28 and TRBJ1-3; a weak D match, TRBD1 (6 bases). Germline V gene lookup returns CDR1 MDHEN and CDR2 SYDVKM. This CDR3 has 15 amino acids. Trimming cost V 6 bases and J 5 bases, with 17 bases left between them. Here the CDR3 DNA reads TGTGCCAGCAGCTCTGAGACAGGAGCCCGAAACACCATATATTTT. It translates to CASSSETGARNTIYF.

The chain combines TRBV28 with TRBJ1-1; D ambiguous. Trimming shortened V by 4 bases and J by 9 bases, and 9 bases separated the two germline ends. The CDR3 has 11 residues. Germline CDR1 reads MDHEN; CDR2 reads SYDVKM. The CDR3 DNA reads TGTGCCAGCAGTTCCCTAGAGAAAGCTTTCTTT. Amino acids: CASSSLEKAFF. The complete variable domain, with remaining parts taken from reference TRBV28 and TRBJ1-1, reads DVKVTQSSRYLVKRTGEKVFLECVQDMDHENMFWYRQDPGLGLRLIYFSYDVKMKEKGDIPEGYSVSREKKERFSLILESASTNQTSMYLCASSSLEKAFFGQGTRLTVV.

This clone was seen only once. The rearrangement uses TRBV7-6 and TRBJ1-2; 8 positions match TRBD1. CDR3 size: 14 residues. V lost 6 bases to trimming and J lost 7 bases; unmatched junction nucleotides: 10. CDR1 SGHVS and CDR2 FNYEAQ come from the germline V gene. The CDR3 loop is CASREGTGFGGYTF. The CDR3 bases are TGTGCCAGCAGGGAAGGGACAGGCTTTGGTGGCTACACCTTC. The entire variable domain, with the rest obtained from reference TRBV7-6 and TRBJ1-2, is as follows: GAGVSQSPRYKVTKRGQDVALRCDPISGHVSLYWYRQALGQGPEFLTYFNYEAQQDKSGLPNDRFSAERPEGSISTLTIQRTEQRDSAMYRCASREGTGFGGYTFGSGTRLTVV.

The rearrangement uses TRBV5-1 and TRBJ2-2; 9 bases are a match to TRBD1. This CDR3 is 16 amino acids long. V lost 4 bases, J lost 4 bases, and 8 bases stayed unmatched. Germline V gene data show CDR1 as SGHRS and CDR2 as YFSETQ. The CDR3 is CASSPRDRVGTGELFF. The CDR3 DNA is TGCGCCAGCAGCCCCCGGGACAGGGTAGGCACCGGGGAGCTGTTTTTT.

The CDR3 nucleotides are TGTGCCAGTAAACAGGGGGATAGATACACTGAAGCTTTCTTT. Translated, it gives CASKQGDRYTEAFF. The rearrangement uses TRBV19 and TRBJ1-1; 8 bases match TRBD1. CDR1 is LNHDA and CDR2 is SQIVND in the germline V gene (reference sequence). V lost 7 bases, J lost 3 bases, and 7 bases stayed unmatched. The CDR3 loop spans 14 amino acids.

The chain combines TRBV13 with TRBJ2-1; TRBD2 matches at 7 bases. Losses at the gene ends were 10 bases for V and 1 base for J; bases not matched to a gene: 13. CDR3 length: 16 residues. Looked up from germline, CDR1 is PRHDT and CDR2 is FYEKMQ (reference sequence). The CDR3 DNA follows: TGTGCCACCCTCGGCGGGAGAGAAAGGTCCTACAATGAGCAGTTCTTC. Translation gives CATLGGRERSYNEQFF.

V gene TRBV19 combines with J gene TRBJ1-5; tentatively, D is TRBD1 (6 bases). CDR1 is LNHDA, CDR2 SQIVND, per germline (reference sequence). Trimming left V 5 bases short and J 5 bases short, with 16 bases between. The CDR3 is 15 residues long. CDR3 amino acids: CASSLGTHIHQPQHF. CDR3 DNA: TGTGCCAGTAGTCTCGGGACACACATACATCAGCCCCAGCATTTT.

This sequence joins TRBV11-1 and TRBJ1-1; no firm D call. This CDR3 is 16 amino acids long. The V gene lost 4 bases and the J gene lost 1 base, with 16 bases spanning the gap. Germline assignment: CDR1 SGHAT and CDR2 FQDESV (reference sequence). The DNA of the CDR3 is TGTGCCAGCAGCTCCACGGGGAGGGATGGGAACACTGAAGCTTTCTTT. Encoded protein: CASSSTGRDGNTEAFF.

V gene TRBV5-4 combines with J gene TRBJ1-2, with 9 bases matching TRBD1. This CDR3 region has 15 residues. Germline V gene lookup returns CDR1 SGHNT and CDR2 YYREEE (reference sequence). With 0 bases clipped from V and 3 bases from J, the junction kept 3 bases outside the gene matches. CDR3 sequence (DNA): TGTGCCAGCAGCTTGGACAGGGGGCACTACTATGGCTACACCTTC. Translated, it gives CASSLDRGHYYGYTF.

This chain joins TRBV19 and TRBJ2-2; TRBD1 agrees at 8 bases. The trim removed 1 base at V and 3 bases at J, leaving 7 bases unmatched. CDR1 is LNHDA and CDR2 is SQIVND in the germline V gene (reference sequence). CDR3 length: 17 residues. CDR3 residues: CASSIGSRGPDTGELFF. The CDR3, as DNA: TGTGCCAGTAGTATAGGGTCCAGGGGGCCTGACACCGGGGAGCTGTTTTTT. Full variable domain (rest looked up from reference TRBV19 and TRBJ2-2): DGGITQSPKYLFRKEGQNVTLSCEQNLNHDAMYWYRQDPGQGLRLIYYSQIVNDFQKGDIAEGYSVSREKKESFPLTVTSAQKNPTAFYLCASSIGSRGPDTGELFFGEGSRLTVL.

The chain uses TRBV29-1 and TRBJ2-1; the match to TRBD2 covers 8 bases. The ends lost 6 bases at V and 5 bases at J; junction bases unmatched: 6. The germline V gene has CDR1 SQVTM and CDR2 ANQGSEA. The CDR3 length is 13 residues. The CDR3 nucleotides read TGCAGCGTCCGACGGGAGGGACACAATGAGCAGTTCTTC. Translation gives CSVRREGHNEQFF.

This clone was detected a few times. The chain employs TRBV5-5 and TRBJ1-1; D unclear. This CDR3 is 14 amino acids long. Germline values: CDR1 SGHKS, CDR2 YYEKEE (reference sequence). V shed 2 bases and J shed 0 bases, with 8 bases lying between them. The CDR3 sequence: CASSFVLMNTEAFF. CDR3 DNA sequence: TGTGCCAGCAGCTTTGTCTTAATGAACACTGAAGCTTTCTTT.

The CDR3 is CASSLAASGSTDTQYF. The CDR3 nucleotides are TGCGCCAGCAGCTTGGCGGCTAGCGGTAGCACAGATACGCAGTATTTT. V and J are TRBV5-1 and TRBJ2-3, with 7 bases aligning to TRBD2. After removal of 0 bases from V and 0 bases from J, the junction contained 4 bases not matched to a gene. Germline V CDR1 and CDR2: SGHRS, YFSETQ. The length of the CDR3 is 16 residues. Filled out from reference TRBV5-1 and TRBJ2-3, the complete variable domain reads KAGVTQTPRYLIKTRGQQVTLSCSPISGHRSVSWYQQTPGQGLQFLFEYFSETQRNKGNFPGRFSGRQFSNSRSEMNVSTLELGDSALYLCASSLAASGSTDTQYFGPGTRLTVL.

The chain has TRBV27 and TRBJ2-7, with a weak D call TRBD1 (5 bases). The V gene's germline CDR1 is MNHEY and CDR2 SMNVEV (reference sequence). CDR3 length: 13 amino acids. The V gene lost 5 bases and the J gene lost 7 bases, with 15 bases spanning the gap. This chain's CDR3 is CASSEIQALEQYF. In DNA form, the CDR3 reads TGTGCCAGCAGTGAAATACAGGCCTTGGAGCAGTACTTC.

This clone was recorded only once. Other DNA sequences in this sample translate to the same CDR3. The chain couples TRBV28 to TRBJ1-5; 7 positions agree with TRBD1. Trimming cost V 2 bases and J 2 bases; bases outside gene matches: 0. In germline, CDR1 is MDHEN, CDR2 SYDVKM. CDR3 length equals 14 residues. DNA for the CDR3: TGTGCCAGCAGTTTAGGACAGGGCAATCAGCCCCAGCATTTT. It yields the protein CASSLGQGNQPQHF.